The T cell receptor (beta chain) under discussion was sequenced for a study of memory CD4+ T cells and cytomegalovirus serostatus. The overall study: Healthy Belgian adult donors included fewer than 10 CMV-positive and 24 CMV-negative people. Notes on the study in general: Of 150 to 200 reported CMV TCRbeta sequences, some 70 were found in memory CD4+ repertoires.

CDR3 length equals 14 residues. The germline V gene encodes CDR1 SNHLY and CDR2 FYNNEI. V lost 9 bases and J lost 0, with 13 bases in between. Turning to this clone: Antigen specificity is unknown.

Single viable CD3+CD4+CD8-CD45RO+ cells were sorted as the memory CD4+ T cells. Clones were sequenced by immunoSEQ multiplex PCR, and TCRdb holds only the in-frame ones, with some missing. The table has about 45,000 clones, around 76% seen once. V usage is TRBV2 and J usage is TRBJ2-3; no clear D gene. Sequencing was carried out using memory CD4+ T cells from blood. This clonotype originated in an adult in good health and CMV-seronegative. The DNA for the CDR3 is TGTGCCAGTTCGCAGCAGACTAGCACAGATACGCAGTATTTT. Its translation is CASSQQTSTDTQYF.